These 3 T cell receptor beta chains were sequenced from one sample in a study of neurological immune-mediated disorders. TCRdb recomputed calls from the 5' RACE reads with MiXCR, one row per CDR3 protein. The sample has tens of thousands of distinct CDR3 sequences, just under 6% seen once. Specimen: CD4+ T cells from blood. Receptors originate from a woman in her late teens or twenties with multiple sclerosis.

A few counts support this clonotype. This chain uses TRBV5-1 with TRBJ2-3; 11 nucleotides agree with TRBD2. The V gene's germline CDR1 is SGHRS and CDR2 YFSETQ. The length of the CDR3 is 16 residues. With 4 bases clipped from V and 2 bases from J, the junction kept 6 bases outside the gene matches. The CDR3 loop is CASSNGTSGPTDTQYF. In DNA, the CDR3 is TGCGCCAGCAGCAACGGGACTAGCGGCCCCACAGATACGCAGTATTTT.

This clonotype was seen ten or more times. The chain couples TRBV5-6 to TRBJ1-5, with no clear D. V lost 0 bases and J lost 0, with 7 bases in between. CDR3 length: 15 amino acids. Germline V gene lookup returns CDR1 SGHDT and CDR2 YYEEEE. The CDR3, as DNA: TGTGCCAGCAGCTTGGGAGGGCATAGCAATCAGCCCCAGCATTTT. This gives the protein CASSLGGHSNQPQHF.

This clonotype was observed at least ten times. The V and J genes are TRBV3-1 and TRBJ2-3; 8 bases are a match to TRBD2. After removal of 4 bases from V and 0 bases from J, the junction contained 9 bases not matched to a gene. This CDR3 has 17 residues. Germline CDR1 is LGHDT and CDR2 is YNNKEL (reference sequence). CDR3 DNA: TGTGCCAGCAGCCTCTGGACTAAGCGGGGGAGCACAGATACGCAGTATTTT. Translated: CASSLWTKRGSTDTQYF.